What follows is one T cell receptor beta chain and its context. Random hexamers were used to reverse transcribe the RNA input (0.5 to 1 ug). TCR beta CDR3 was amplified by immunoSEQ covering 54 Vbeta and 13 Jbeta. Each CDR3 protein gets one entry after TCRdb re-called the immunoSEQ multiplex PCR reads with MiXCR. The repertoire holds about 110,000 distinct CDR3 sequences, with roughly 95% as singletons. Sequencing of TCR beta was carried out in blood CD8+ and CD4+ T cells. This entry is derived from a study of CD8 T cells in Susac syndrome. The CDR3 loop spans 14 amino acids. J gave up 7 bases and V 3 bases, and 11 bases lay outside the gene matches. Germline CDR1 and CDR2: DFQATT and SNEGSKA (reference sequence).

The TCR sequence derives from a human donor with Susac syndrome. The V call is TRBV20-1, the J call TRBJ2-7; 8 bases fit TRBD1. Sequencing used CD8+ T cells from PBMCs. For the CDR3, the DNA is TGCAGTGCTAGGTCCGGGACAGGTAGACGAGAGCAGTACTTC. Encoded protein: CSARSGTGRREQYF.